The clone carrying this T cell receptor (beta chain) has only one observation. The sample originates from a study of blood T cell repertoires in COVID-19. Background on the study: Both acute and convalescent COVID-19 samples were obtained from the United States, Italy and Spain. PBMCs, B-cell-depleted T cells, or T cells were the source of the cDNA or gDNA that made up the material.

The assay was immunoSEQ multiplex PCR, and TCRdb's table has in-frame clones only and misses some. Of 130,000 or so clones detected, about 83% appear once; the ten largest clones hold around 1.6%. The TCR originated in a human donor in a cohort sampled during active COVID-19. Material: peripheral blood.

In DNA, the CDR3 is TGTGCCAGCAGCTTCAACAGGAACACTGAAGCTTTCTTT. Protein product: CASSFNRNTEAFF. The rearrangement links TRBV7-2 to TRBJ1-1; D is uncertain. Germline-derived CDR1 and CDR2 are SGHTA and FQGNSA. The CDR3 extends over 13 amino acids. Trimming took 3 bases from V and 1 from J, leaving 6 bases between them.